This TCR beta chain stems from a study of cytomegalovirus exposure and HLA in healthy donors. Primers included in the PCR were 60 Vbeta and 13 Jbeta primers. TCRdb's copy holds only in-frame clones and misses some; the assay was immunoSEQ multiplex PCR. The sample holds some 170,000 clones, under 85% seen once. This CDR3 is 14 amino acids long. Germline V gene lookup returns CDR1 SGDLS and CDR2 YYNGEE. The V end was cut by 2 bases, the J end by 6 bases, with 15 bases between. The chain links TRBV9 to TRBJ2-7, with a possible D match to TRBD1 (7 bases). This clonotype was obtained from a woman in her 30s in good health and CMV-seronegative. Material: PBMCs. CDR3 nucleotide sequence: TGTGCCAGCAGCGTCTCGACAGGGAGGCTCGAGCAGTACTTC. Its protein is CASSVSTGRLEQYF. Together with reference TRBV9 and TRBJ2-7, the CDR3 gives the full variable domain: DSGVTQTPKHLITATGQRVTLRCSPRSGDLSVYWYQQSLDQGLQFLIQYYNGEERAKGNILERFSAQQFPDLHSELNLSSLELGDSALYFCASSVSTGRLEQYFGPGTRLTVT.